This record concerns one TCR beta chain sequence. This entry is derived from a study of blood T cell repertoires in COVID-19. Across the study: Specimens from acute and convalescent COVID-19 originated in the United States, Italy and Spain.

The data were produced by immunoSEQ multiplex PCR, yet TCRdb's version contains in-frame clones alone and is incomplete. The sample shows approximately 290,000 clones, 70% to 90% of them seen only once. There are 14 residues in the CDR3. Germline CDR1 and CDR2: SGHRS and YFSETQ. V was pared by 4 bases and J by 4 bases, with 5 bases of the junction left unmatched. The rearrangement links TRBV5-1 to TRBJ1-5; 7 bases match TRBD1. This clonotype was obtained from a woman aged 30 to 39 who had recovered from COVID-19. Sequencing was carried out using PBMCs or T cells enriched from blood (not recorded which). The DNA for the CDR3 is TGCGCCAGCAGCACTGGGGACAGTAATCAGCCCCAGCATTTT. Its translation is CASSTGDSNQPQHF.